The 29 T cell receptor beta chains below all came from one sample that was sequenced in a study of T cells in Graves' hyperthyroidism and ophthalmopathy. Researchers took RNA transcripts and amplified the TCR beta CDR3 regions from them. When the TCR CDR3 underwent first-round RT-PCR, the HTBI primer set was used. Using its own MiXCR run on the multiplex PCR reads, TCRdb lists one record per CDR3 protein. This table holds hundreds of thousands of distinct CDR3 sequences, approximately 14% found once. Specimen: blood. The receptors shown here come from a woman aged 18-35 years with Graves' hyperthyroidism.

This chain joins TRBV10-1 and TRBJ2-1; D gene uncertain. Trimming shortened V by 0 bases and J by 3 bases, and 6 bases separated the two germline ends. CDR1 is WNHNN and CDR2 is SYGVQD in the germline V gene (reference sequence). There are 14 residues in the CDR3. CDR3: CASSESVGYNEQFF. CDR3 bases: TGCGCCAGCAGTGAGTCTGTCGGCTACAATGAGCAGTTCTTC.

Ten or more counts support this clonotype. The genes are TRBV5-1 and TRBJ2-1, with D tentatively TRBD2 (6 bases). Per the germline V gene, CDR1 is SGHRS and CDR2 is YFSETQ. V lost 4 bases, J lost 6 bases, and 17 bases lay in between. The CDR3 length is 15 residues. DNA for the CDR3: TGCGCCAGCAGCGGTGCCGGGCTGGGGGGCAATGAGCAGTTCTTC. Protein product: CASSGAGLGGNEQFF. Using reference TRBV5-1 and TRBJ2-1 for the parts outside the CDR3, the full variable domain is KAGVTQTPRYLIKTRGQQVTLSCSPISGHRSVSWYQQTPGQGLQFLFEYFSETQRNKGNFPGRFSGRQFSNSRSEMNVSTLELGDSALYLCASSGAGLGGNEQFFGPGTRLTVL.

This clonotype was detected only once. The CDR3 here is CSAVGVAGGRGTQYF. The CDR3 DNA sequence: TGCAGTGCTGTGGGGGTGGCGGGGGGGCGAGGGACCCAGTACTTC. The chain recombines TRBV20-1 with TRBJ2-5; TRBD2 matches at 9 bases. CDR1 and CDR2 from the germline V gene are DFQATT and SNEGSKA (reference sequence). The ends lost 5 bases at V and 7 bases at J; junction bases unmatched: 14. This CDR3 is 15 amino acids long.

The chain is built from TRBV6-5 and TRBJ2-3, with D maybe TRBD1 (7 bases). Trimming removed 0 bases from V and 0 bases from J, with 13 bases in between. The CDR3 consists of 17 residues. Germline V lookup: CDR1 MNHEY, CDR2 SVGAGI. DNA for the CDR3: TGTGCCAGCAGTTACTCTACGCAGGGGGGTAGCACAGATACGCAGTATTTT. Protein: CASSYSTQGGSTDTQYF.

In its sample, this clonotype was seen many times. The V gene is TRBV9, the J gene TRBJ2-1, with 12 nucleotides matching TRBD2. The V gene end was trimmed by 1 base and the J gene end by 3 bases; junction bases not matched to a gene: 2. This CDR3 region has 16 residues. Germline CDR1 is SGDLS and CDR2 is YYNGEE. CDR3 protein: CASSVTGLAGYNEQFF. CDR3 bases: TGTGCCAGCAGCGTAACGGGACTAGCGGGCTACAATGAGCAGTTCTTC.

This rearrangement joins TRBV9 to TRBJ2-5; 9 bases agree with TRBD2. The length of the CDR3 is 15 residues. Trimming cost V 4 bases and J 5 bases; bases outside gene matches: 9. CDR1 is SGDLS, CDR2 YYNGEE, per germline. The CDR3 nucleotides are TGTGCCAGCAGCCGGGCGGGGGGGCGTGGGGAGACCCAGTACTTC. Protein: CASSRAGGRGETQYF.

There are many counts of this clonotype. The J gene is TRBJ2-5, the V gene TRBV20-1; D is possibly TRBD2 (6 bases). V shed 6 bases and J shed 0 bases, with 14 bases lying between them. Germline assignment: CDR1 DFQATT and CDR2 SNEGSKA (reference sequence). The CDR3 has 14 amino acids. CDR3 nucleotide sequence: TGCAGTGCCGGCGGGACGGGAAACCAAGAGACCCAGTACTTC. It is translated as CSAGGTGNQETQYF.

At least ten counts were recorded for this clonotype. The chain employs TRBV15 and TRBJ2-7, with D tentatively TRBD1 (6 bases). The CDR3 contains 16 residues. The V gene's germline CDR1 is LNHNV and CDR2 YYDKDF (reference sequence). With 0 bases removed from V and 1 base from J, the gap between germline ends came to 13 bases. The CDR3: CATSRDADRRSYEQYF. CDR3 nucleotides: TGTGCCACCAGCAGAGATGCCGACAGGCGATCCTACGAGCAGTACTTC. Full variable domain (remainder filled in from reference TRBV15 and TRBJ2-7): DAMVIQNPRYQVTQFGKPVTLSCSQTLNHNVMYWYQQKSSQAPKLLFHYYDKDFNNEADTPDNFQSRRPNTSFCFLDIRSPGLGDTAMYLCATSRDADRRSYEQYFGPGTRLTVT.

The chain links TRBV14 to TRBJ1-1, with TRBD1 matching 7 bases. CDR1 and CDR2 from the germline V gene are SGHDN and FVKESK. The V gene end was trimmed by 0 bases and the J gene end by 11 bases; junction bases not matched to a gene: 12. CDR3 length: 15 residues. CDR3 nucleotide sequence: TGTGCCAGCAGCCAAGATCTAGGAGGGGGCTCTGCGGCTTTCTTT. It encodes CASSQDLGGGSAAFF.

The chain combines TRBV20-1 with TRBJ1-5, with TRBD1 matching 7 bases. The J segment lost 4 bases and the V segment lost 3 bases, leaving 3 bases of the junction unmatched. CDR3 size: 13 residues. CDR1 and CDR2 from the germline V gene are DFQATT and SNEGSKA (reference sequence). As DNA, the CDR3 is TGCAGTGCTAGGGACAGGCGAAATCAGCCCCAGCATTTT. Encoded protein: CSARDRRNQPQHF.

By sample share, this clonotype is medium-sized. The chain has TRBV3-1 and TRBJ2-7; 7 nucleotides agree with TRBD2. The CDR3 length is 17 residues. CDR1 and CDR2 (germline): LGHDT, YNNKEL (reference sequence). The junction had 11 bases not matched to a gene; V was cut back by 0 bases and J by 3 bases. The CDR3 nucleotides are TGTGCCAGCAGCCAAGATGAAGCGGCCGAGCGGGGCTACGAGCAGTACTTC. Translating gives CASSQDEAAERGYEQYF.

This clonotype has a count of ten or more. The chain joins TRBV18 to TRBJ1-3, with 8 bases matching TRBD1. Germline V CDR1 and CDR2: KGHSH, LQKENI. This CDR3 region has 14 residues. Trimming cost V 3 bases and J 8 bases; bases outside gene matches: 6. The CDR3 DNA sequence: TGTGCCAGCTCACCCCAGACAGGGGCGGACACCATATATTTT. Amino acids: CASSPQTGADTIYF.

This clonotype has just a few counts. V is TRBV19 and J is TRBJ2-2; no firm D call. Looked up from germline, CDR1 is LNHDA and CDR2 is SQIVND (reference sequence). V lost 4 bases and J 5 bases, leaving 5 bases between the germline ends. The CDR3 contains 12 residues. CDR3 in amino acids: CASSTQTGELFF. The CDR3 coding sequence is TGTGCCAGTAGTACCCAAACCGGGGAGCTGTTTTTT.

This clonotype has at least ten counts. The V and J genes are TRBV2 and TRBJ2-7; D call uncertain. V lost 3 bases to trimming and J lost 3 bases, with 9 bases between them. This CDR3 contains 13 residues. CDR1 is SNHLY, CDR2 FYNNEI, per germline. CDR3 region: CASSEGTYYEQYF. In nucleotides, the CDR3 is TGTGCCAGCAGTGAGGGAACGTACTACGAGCAGTACTTC.

This clonotype occurred many times. The chain links TRBV12-3 or TRBV12-4 to TRBJ2-4; 10 bases fit TRBD1. After removal of 6 bases from V and 1 base from J, the junction contained 18 bases not matched to a gene. The CDR3 totals 20 residues. This chain's CDR3 is CASRSGLRTGGPLAKNIQYF. The CDR3 DNA is TGTGCCAGCAGGTCCGGGTTAAGGACAGGGGGTCCCTTGGCCAAAAACATTCAGTACTTC.

Comments on this clonotype: The junction and the germline gene differ at one end; a read error may be behind it. The CDR3 loop is CAGSLNRGLNYGYTF. The CDR3 DNA follows: TGTGCCGGCAGCTTAAACAGGGGGTTGAACTATGGCTACACCTTC. The chain is built from TRBV7-9 and TRBJ1-2; TRBD1 aligns across 8 bases. This CDR3 region has 15 residues. The germline V gene has CDR1 SEHNR and CDR2 FQNEAQ (reference sequence).

This clonotype has only a few counts. The rearrangement uses TRBV29-1 and TRBJ2-7; 14 bases map to TRBD2. From germline, CDR1 is SQVTM and CDR2 ANQGSEA. V trimming: 0 bases; J trimming: 7 bases; junction bases outside the gene matches: 5. The CDR3 runs 15 residues. CDR3 coding DNA: TGCAGCGTTGAAGAGGGGACTAGCGGGAGTAAAGAGCAGTACTTC. It encodes CSVEEGTSGSKEQYF.

Ten or more counts support this clonotype. The chain uses TRBV7-8 and TRBJ1-4, with TRBD1 matching 9 bases. Germline CDR1 and CDR2: SGHVS and FQNEAQ. The CDR3 runs 16 residues. Trimming removed 3 bases from V and 8 bases from J; junction bases left unmatched: 10. The CDR3 is CASSLGKGQGWEKLFF. CDR3 sequence (DNA): TGTGCCAGCAGCTTGGGAAAGGGACAGGGCTGGGAAAAACTGTTTTTT. The full variable domain, in which reference TRBV7-8 and TRBJ1-4 provide the parts outside the CDR3, is GAGVSQSPRYKVAKRGQDVALRCDPISGHVSLFWYQQALGQGPEFLTYFQNEAQLDKSGLPSDRFFAERPEGSVSTLKIQRTQQEDSAVYLCASSLGKGQGWEKLFFGSGTQLSVL.

This clonotype has just one count. J is TRBJ2-1 and V is TRBV19, with D possibly matching TRBD2 (6 bases). The CDR3 contains 15 residues. V was shortened by 7 bases and J by 3 bases, with 16 bases between the two germline ends. CDR1 is LNHDA and CDR2 is SQIVND in the germline V gene (reference sequence). Here the CDR3 reads CASTATPAGYNEQFF. The CDR3 nucleotides read TGTGCCAGTACCGCGACTCCAGCGGGCTACAATGAGCAGTTCTTC.

In this sample, this clonotype turned up many times. The chain uses TRBV29-1 and TRBJ2-7; D is unresolved. With 6 bases removed from V and 0 bases from J, the gap between germline ends came to 12 bases. Germline CDR1 and CDR2: SQVTM and ANQGSEA. This CDR3 comprises 13 residues. In DNA form, the CDR3 reads TGCAGCGTGCTCTTAGATAGCTCCTACGAGCAGTACTTC. This translates into CSVLLDSSYEQYF.

The chain employs TRBV4-3 and TRBJ2-3; D not resolved. The ends were cut back, 0 bases at V and 3 bases at J, with 16 bases in the middle. The germline gives CDR1 LGHNA, CDR2 YSLEER. CDR3 length: 17 residues. The CDR3 bases are TGCGCCAGCAGCCAAGATGGAACAGCCCCCGAGACAGATACGCAGTATTTT. Amino acids: CASSQDGTAPETDTQYF.

This clonotype has just a few counts. V and J are TRBV20-1 and TRBJ2-3; 15 positions match TRBD2. Unmatched junction bases numbered 21, after V lost 4 bases and J lost 4 bases. The CDR3 covers 21 residues. CDR1 is DFQATT and CDR2 is SNEGSKA in the germline V gene (reference sequence). CDR3 in amino acids: CSAMYLGTSGRIYTLSDTQYF. The CDR3 DNA sequence: TGCAGTGCTATGTACCTGGGGACTAGCGGGAGGATCTACACTTTATCAGATACGCAGTATTTT.

This clonotype was seen more than once but under ten times. The chain employs TRBV4-3 and TRBJ1-2, with 9 positions matching TRBD1. CDR1 is LGHNA and CDR2 is YSLEER in the germline V gene. The CDR3 totals 15 residues. The V gene end was trimmed by 2 bases and the J gene end by 4 bases; junction bases not matched to a gene: 5. The CDR3 coding sequence is TGCGCCAGCAGCCAAAGTACAGGGGGCTCCTATGGCTACACCTTC. The encoded protein is CASSQSTGGSYGYTF.

This clonotype occurred many times. The V call is TRBV3-1, the J call TRBJ1-1, with TRBD1 as a possible D gene (6 bases). V lost 5 bases and J lost 6, with 13 bases in between. The germline CDR1 and CDR2 sequences are LGHDT and YNNKEL (reference sequence). The CDR3 sequence is 13 residues long. This chain's CDR3 is CASSENRVAEAFF. Written as DNA, the CDR3 is TGTGCCAGCAGCGAGAACAGGGTGGCTGAAGCTTTCTTT. The whole variable domain, remainder taken from reference TRBV3-1 and TRBJ1-1, is DTAVSQTPKYLVTQMGNDKSIKCEQNLGHDTMYWYKQDSKKFLKIMFSYNNKELIINETVPNRFSPKSPDKAHLNLHINSLELGDSAVYFCASSENRVAEAFFGQGTRLTVV.

The V call is TRBV27, the J call TRBJ2-3; possible D gene TRBD1, 5 bases. Per germline, CDR1 MNHEY and CDR2 SMNVEV (reference sequence). Deletions cut 2 bases from V and 4 bases from J, with 10 bases between. The CDR3 runs 14 residues. This CDR3 is CASSLIRVADTQYF. The CDR3 nucleotides read TGTGCCAGCAGTTTAATCAGGGTGGCAGATACGCAGTATTTT.

This clonotype was seen repeatedly, ten times or more. The chain recombines TRBV27 with TRBJ2-1, with 9 bases that match TRBD2. In germline, CDR1 is MNHEY, CDR2 SMNVEV (reference sequence). This CDR3 comprises 16 residues. V trimming: 6 bases; J trimming: 3 bases; junction bases outside the gene matches: 9. For the CDR3, the DNA is TGTGCCAGCAGCCTTACGACTAGCGGATTCTACAATGAGCAGTTCTTC. It codes for CASSLTTSGFYNEQFF.

The V call is TRBV29-1, the J call TRBJ2-5; possible D gene TRBD2, 6 bases. The germline V gene has CDR1 SQVTM and CDR2 ANQGSEA. The CDR3 has 15 amino acids. Trimming took 5 bases from V and 5 from J, leaving 21 bases between them. CDR3 protein: CSVPYGASVLETQYF. CDR3 nucleotides: TGCAGCGTTCCCTATGGGGCTAGCGTTTTGGAGACCCAGTACTTC.

This clonotype has just a few counts. The chain carries TRBV7-9 and TRBJ1-1; no reliable D call. In germline, CDR1 is SEHNR, CDR2 FQNEAQ (reference sequence). CDR3 length equals 13 residues. Trimming cost V 6 bases and J 6 bases, with 14 bases left between them. The CDR3 DNA sequence: TGTGCCAGCAGATCCGGACGGATGCCTGAAGCTTTCTTT. Protein product: CASRSGRMPEAFF.

This clonotype was recorded at least ten times. The chain combines TRBV2 with TRBJ1-5; D uncertain. V lost 6 bases and J 5 bases, leaving 11 bases between the germline ends. Germline V gene sequence: CDR1 SNHLY, CDR2 FYNNEI. The CDR3 spans 13 residues. CDR3 loop: CASREFIDQPQHF. The CDR3 DNA reads as TGTGCCAGCAGGGAATTCATTGATCAGCCCCAGCATTTT.